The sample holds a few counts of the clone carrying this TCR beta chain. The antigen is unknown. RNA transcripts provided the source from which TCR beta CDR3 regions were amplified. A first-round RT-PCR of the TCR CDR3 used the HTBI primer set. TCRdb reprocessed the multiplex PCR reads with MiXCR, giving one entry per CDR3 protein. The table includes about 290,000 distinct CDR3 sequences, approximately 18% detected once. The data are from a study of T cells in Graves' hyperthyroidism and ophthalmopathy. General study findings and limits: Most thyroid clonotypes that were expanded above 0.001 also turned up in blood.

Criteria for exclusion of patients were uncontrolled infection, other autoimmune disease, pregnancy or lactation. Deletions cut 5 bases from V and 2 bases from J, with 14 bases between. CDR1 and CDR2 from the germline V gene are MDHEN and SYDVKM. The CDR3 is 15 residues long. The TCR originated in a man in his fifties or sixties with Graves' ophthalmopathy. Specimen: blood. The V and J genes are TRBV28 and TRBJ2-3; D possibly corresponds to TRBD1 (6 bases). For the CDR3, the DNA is TGTGCCAGCAGTCCGGACAGCAGACTCACAGATACGCAGTATTTT. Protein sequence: CASSPDSRLTDTQYF. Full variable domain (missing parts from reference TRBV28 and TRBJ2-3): DVKVTQSSRYLVKRTGEKVFLECVQDMDHENMFWYRQDPGLGLRLIYFSYDVKMKEKGDIPEGYSVSREKKERFSLILESASTNQTSMYLCASSPDSRLTDTQYFGPGTRLTVL.